This entry describes one T cell receptor beta chain. The antigen remains undetermined. The data were obtained in a study of cytomegalovirus exposure and HLA in healthy donors. Use of 60 Vbeta and 13 Jbeta primers characterized the PCR. Sequenced by immunoSEQ multiplex PCR; TCRdb stores in-frame clones only, minus some. The repertoire consists of tens of thousands of clones, with roughly 77% occurring once and the leading ten covering about 7.9%. Broader study findings: Near-uniform donor sequencing depth was presumed by presence/absence analyses. The study dropped some indistinguishable V segments, TRBV6-2 and TRBV6-3 among them. Later analysis suggested links between common viral pathogens and several top significant clusters. The listing of 150 to 200 TCR beta chains classed them as cytomegalovirus-associated.

This CDR3 spans 21 amino acids. This chain joins TRBV1 and TRBJ2-7; TRBD1, as called in the table, went unchecked against the DNA. TRBV1 is assigned pseudogene status. The sequence was collected from a man aged 25 to 45 in good health and CMV-seronegative. The sequencing input was PBMCs. CDR3 in DNA: TGCACCAGCAGCCAAGATACAGGGGGATTCTTCCGGGGTGTGTCGACCTACGAGCAGTACTTC. Its translation: CTSSQDTGGFFRGVSTYEQYF.